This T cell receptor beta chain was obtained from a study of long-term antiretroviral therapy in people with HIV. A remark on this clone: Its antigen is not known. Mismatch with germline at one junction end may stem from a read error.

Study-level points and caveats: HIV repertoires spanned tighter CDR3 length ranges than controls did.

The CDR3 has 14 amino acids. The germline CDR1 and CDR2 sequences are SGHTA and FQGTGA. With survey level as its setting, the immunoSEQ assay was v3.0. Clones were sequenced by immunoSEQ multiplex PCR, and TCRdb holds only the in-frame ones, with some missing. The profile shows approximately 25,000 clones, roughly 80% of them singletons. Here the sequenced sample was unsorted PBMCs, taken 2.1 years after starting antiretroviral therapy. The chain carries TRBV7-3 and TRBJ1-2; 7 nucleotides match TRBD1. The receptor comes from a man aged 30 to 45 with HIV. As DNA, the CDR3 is TGTGCCAGCAGCTTAAGGCCTTTAGACAGGGTCCCTTACTTC. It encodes CASSLRPLDRVPYF.